This section outlines one TCR beta chain sequence together with its context. This entry is derived from a study of CD8 T cells in Susac syndrome. CD8+ and CD4+ T cells were negatively isolated; TEMRA cells were FACS-enriched. The CDR3 has 13 amino acids. Trimming removed 7 bases at V and 4 bases at J, with 12 bases between. Per germline, CDR1 MNHEY and CDR2 SMNVEV (reference sequence). Reverse transcription of roughly 0.45 to 1 ug RNA used random hexamers. The TCR beta CDR3 was amplified by immunoSEQ multiplex PCR across 54 Vbeta, 13 Jbeta. One entry per CDR3 protein results from TCRdb running MiXCR on the immunoSEQ multiplex PCR reads. The sample comprises 180,000 or so distinct CDR3 sequences, 85% to 95% of which are singletons, and 0.085% to 0.12% rests with the top ten.

Sequenced sample: CD4+ T cells from PBMCs. The chain has TRBV27 and TRBJ2-3; D possibly matches TRBD1 or TRBD2 (5 bases each). The clonotype originates from a human donor in good health. The CDR3, as DNA: TGTGCCAGCACTTCCGGGACCTCAGATACGCAGTATTTT. Translating it yields CASTSGTSDTQYF.